The source of this T cell receptor (beta chain) is a study of blood T cells in healthy people across ages. The study, taken as a whole, reports: Naive CD4+ cell counts and diversity both ran higher in long-lived than in aged donors.

The second PCR ran roughly 7 to 12 cycles with a sample-barcoded 5' primer and J-beta primers. Each cDNA molecule, via a template-switch adaptor with 12 random nucleotides, was tagged. No fewer than 3 million CDR3-containing paired-end reads came from each sample. TCRdb reprocessed the 5' RACE reads with MiXCR, giving one entry per CDR3 protein. The table includes about 620,000 distinct CDR3 sequences, roughly half detected once. Germline values: CDR1 ENHRY, CDR2 SYGVKD. The V gene lost 10 bases and the J gene lost 2 bases, with 11 bases spanning the gap. CDR3 length: 12 amino acids. This clonotype was seen ten or more times. Its antigen is unidentified.

Sequencing was done on a sample of blood. This sequence originates from a woman over 75 in good health. V usage is TRBV10-3 and J usage is TRBJ2-5; no reliable D call. The CDR3 region has the DNA TGTGCCACGGGTCGTGTACAAGAGACCCAGTACTTC. Residues: CATGRVQETQYF.